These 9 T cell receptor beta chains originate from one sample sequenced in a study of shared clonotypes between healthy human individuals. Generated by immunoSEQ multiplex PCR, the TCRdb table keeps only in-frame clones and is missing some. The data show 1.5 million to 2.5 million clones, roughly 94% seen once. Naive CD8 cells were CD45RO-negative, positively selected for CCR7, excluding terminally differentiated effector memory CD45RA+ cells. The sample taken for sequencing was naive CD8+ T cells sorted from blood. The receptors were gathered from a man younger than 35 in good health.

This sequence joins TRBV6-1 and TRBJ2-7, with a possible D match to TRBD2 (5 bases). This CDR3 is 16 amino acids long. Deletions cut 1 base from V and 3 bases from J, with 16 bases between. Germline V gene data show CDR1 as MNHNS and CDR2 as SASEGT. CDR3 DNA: TGTGCCAGCAGTGAAGGGTTCTCAGCGGACGTCTACGAGCAGTACTTC. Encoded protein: CASSEGFSADVYEQYF.

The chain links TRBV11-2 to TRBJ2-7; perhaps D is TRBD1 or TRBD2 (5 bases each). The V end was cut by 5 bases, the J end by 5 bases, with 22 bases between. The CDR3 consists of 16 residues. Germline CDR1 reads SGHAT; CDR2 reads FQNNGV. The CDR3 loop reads CASSVRVRDHLDEQYF. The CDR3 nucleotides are TGTGCCAGCAGCGTTAGGGTCAGGGACCATCTTGACGAGCAGTACTTC. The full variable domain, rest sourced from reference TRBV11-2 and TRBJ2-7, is EAGVAQSPRYKIIEKRQSVAFWCNPISGHATLYWYQQILGQGPKLLIQFQNNGVVDDSQLPKDRFSAERLKGVDSTLKIQPAKLEDSAVYLCASSVRVRDHLDEQYFGPGTRLTVT.

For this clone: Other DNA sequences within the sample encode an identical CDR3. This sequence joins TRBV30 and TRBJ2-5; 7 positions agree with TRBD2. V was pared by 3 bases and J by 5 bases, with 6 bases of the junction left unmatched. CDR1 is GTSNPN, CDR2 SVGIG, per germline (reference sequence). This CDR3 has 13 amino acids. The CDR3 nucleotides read TGTGCCTGGAGCGCGGGAGTCGGGGAGACCCAGTACTTC. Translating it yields CAWSAGVGETQYF.

CDR3 in DNA: TGTGCCGCCGGACTAGAAGGAAACATTCAGTACTTC. Its protein is CAAGLEGNIQYF. This sequence joins TRBV15 and TRBJ2-4; 7 bases fit TRBD2. In germline, CDR1 is LNHNV, CDR2 YYDKDF (reference sequence). There are 12 residues in the CDR3. Trimming at V came to 11 bases and at J to 6 bases, leaving 7 bases not matched to a gene.

The CDR3 DNA sequence: TGTGCCAGCAGTCCGCGGGGTGGGGGAACCTACGAGCAGTACTTC. It specifies CASSPRGGGTYEQYF. The gene calls are TRBV6-5 and TRBJ2-7; maybe TRBD2 (6 bases). The CDR3 consists of 15 residues. Trimming left V 5 bases short and J 2 bases short, with 16 bases between. Germline-derived CDR1 and CDR2 are MNHEY and SVGAGI.

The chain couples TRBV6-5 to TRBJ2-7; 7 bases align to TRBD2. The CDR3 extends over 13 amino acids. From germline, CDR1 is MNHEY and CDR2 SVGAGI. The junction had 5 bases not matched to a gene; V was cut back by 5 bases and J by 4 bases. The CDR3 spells CASSEAGLYEQYF. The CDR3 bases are TGTGCCAGCAGTGAAGCGGGACTTTACGAGCAGTACTTC.

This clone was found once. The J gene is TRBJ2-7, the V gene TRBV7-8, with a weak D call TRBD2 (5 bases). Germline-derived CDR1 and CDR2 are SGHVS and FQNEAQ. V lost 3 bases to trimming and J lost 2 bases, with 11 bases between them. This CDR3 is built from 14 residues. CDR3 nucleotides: TGTGCCAGCAGCTTTTCCGAGGGTACCTACGAGCAGTACTTC. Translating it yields CASSFSEGTYEQYF.

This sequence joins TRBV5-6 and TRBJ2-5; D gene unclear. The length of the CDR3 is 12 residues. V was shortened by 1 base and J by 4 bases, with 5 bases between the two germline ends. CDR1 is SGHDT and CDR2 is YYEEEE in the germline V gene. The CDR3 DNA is TGTGCCAGCAGCTTGCTGGGAGAGACCCAGTACTTC. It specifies CASSLLGETQYF. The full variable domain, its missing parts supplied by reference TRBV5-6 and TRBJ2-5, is DAGVTQSPTHLIKTRGQQVTLRCSPKSGHDTVSWYQQALGQGPQFIFQYYEEEERQRGNFPDRFSGHQFPNYSSELNVNALLLGDSALYLCASSLLGETQYFGPGTRLLVL.

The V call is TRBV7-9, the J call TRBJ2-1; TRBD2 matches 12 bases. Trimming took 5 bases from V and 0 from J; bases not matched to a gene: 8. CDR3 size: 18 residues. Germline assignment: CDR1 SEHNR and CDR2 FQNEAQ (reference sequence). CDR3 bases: TGTGCCAGCAGCACTCTAGCGGGGGGGTTTAGCTCCTACAATGAGCAGTTCTTC. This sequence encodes CASSTLAGGFSSYNEQFF.